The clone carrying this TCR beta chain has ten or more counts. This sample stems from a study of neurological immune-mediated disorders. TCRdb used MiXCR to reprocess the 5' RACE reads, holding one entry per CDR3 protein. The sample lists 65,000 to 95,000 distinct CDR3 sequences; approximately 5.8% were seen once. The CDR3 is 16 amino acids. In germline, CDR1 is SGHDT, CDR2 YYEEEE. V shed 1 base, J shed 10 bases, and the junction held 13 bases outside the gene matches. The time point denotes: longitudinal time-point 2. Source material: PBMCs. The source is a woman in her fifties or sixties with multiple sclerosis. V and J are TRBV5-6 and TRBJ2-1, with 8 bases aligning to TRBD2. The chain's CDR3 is CASSLNGGVTADEQFF. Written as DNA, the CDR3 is TGTGCCAGCAGCTTGAACGGGGGGGTCACAGCGGACGAGCAGTTCTTC. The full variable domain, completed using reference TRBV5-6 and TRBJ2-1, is DAGVTQSPTHLIKTRGQQVTLRCSPKSGHDTVSWYQQALGQGPQFIFQYYEEEERQRGNFPDRFSGHQFPNYSSELNVNALLLGDSALYLCASSLNGGVTADEQFFGPGTRLTVL.